This T cell receptor (beta chain) was documented in a study of T cells after yellow fever vaccination. Findings and caveats of the study: Although most clonotypes did not, a small share appeared in both CD4 and CD8 compartments.

One entry per CDR3 protein results from TCRdb running MiXCR on the 5' RACE reads. The sample records a few hundred thousand distinct CDR3 sequences, roughly 4.3% being singletons. Germline CDR1 and CDR2: KGHSH and LQKENI. Trimming stripped 3 bases from V and 2 bases from J, with 16 bases between. This CDR3 comprises 16 residues. The table lists this clonotype with a few counts. Its antigen remains unidentified. The receptor was isolated from a man younger than 35 who received the YFV17D yellow fever vaccine. V usage is TRBV18 and J usage is TRBJ2-5; no clear D. This specimen was PBMCs, taken 5 days after the yellow fever booster vaccination. CDR3 sequence reads: CASSPVLRALQETQYF. The CDR3 region has the DNA TGTGCCAGCTCACCCGTTTTAAGGGCCCTGCAAGAGACCCAGTACTTC. Complete variable domain (other parts from reference TRBV18 and TRBJ2-5): NAGVMQNPRHLVRRRGQEARLRCSPMKGHSHVYWYRQLPEEGLKFMVYLQKENIIDESGMPKERFSAEFPKEGPSILRIQQVVRGDSAAYFCASSPVLRALQETQYFGPGTRLLVL.